The 10 T cell receptor beta chains presented below share a single source sample, sequenced in a study of shared clonotypes between healthy human individuals. The data were produced by immunoSEQ multiplex PCR, yet TCRdb's version contains in-frame clones alone and is incomplete. The data hold around 650,000 clones, with approximately 96% observed a single time. CD45RO-negative, CCR7-positively selected cells formed the naive CD8 fraction, excluding terminally differentiated effector memory CD45RA+ cells. The sequenced sample was naive CD8+ T cells sorted from blood. Receptor source: a woman in her thirties in good health.

This chain connects TRBV19 to TRBJ2-5; 7 bases match TRBD1. Near its end, the DNA agrees better with TRBJ2-7, so the J call may be wrong. The CDR3 has 15 amino acids. Germline-derived CDR1 and CDR2 are LNHDA and SQIVND (reference sequence). CDR3 in amino acids: CASSQTGTVTYEQYF. The CDR3 nucleotides are TGTGCCAGTAGTCAAACCGGGACAGTGACGTACGAGCAGTACTTC.

This clone was detected once. In DNA, the CDR3 is TGTGCCAGCAGCCCGGTCTTCCAGGGCGGCTATGGCTACACCTTC. Residues: CASSPVFQGGYGYTF. The V and J genes are TRBV7-9 and TRBJ1-2; D might be TRBD1 (5 bases). The CDR3 is made up of 15 amino acids. Germline-derived CDR1 and CDR2 are SEHNR and FQNEAQ (reference sequence). V was clipped by 5 bases and J by 4 bases, with 17 bases between them.

The chain links TRBV13 to TRBJ2-2, with D perhaps assigned TRBD1 or TRBD2 (7 bases each). Germline V lookup: CDR1 PRHDT, CDR2 FYEKMQ (reference sequence). The CDR3 is 18 amino acids. V lost 5 bases and J 0 bases, leaving 19 bases between the germline ends. The chain's CDR3 is CASSGGDSEITNTGELFF. CDR3 bases: TGTGCCAGCAGCGGGGGGGACAGTGAAATTACGAACACCGGGGAGCTGTTTTTT.

The chain couples TRBV19 to TRBJ2-1, with TRBD1 as a possible D gene (6 bases). The length of the CDR3 is 12 residues. The V gene's germline CDR1 is LNHDA and CDR2 SQIVND (reference sequence). V lost 11 bases and J lost 6, with 14 bases in between. This CDR3 reads CAVQGLGNEQFF. The CDR3 DNA is TGTGCCGTACAGGGCCTGGGCAATGAGCAGTTCTTC.

This clone occurred once. Within the sample, other DNA sequences also encode this same CDR3. The chain combines TRBV19 with TRBJ2-6; D gene ambiguous. This CDR3 has 14 residues. V was clipped by 3 bases and J by 2 bases, with 5 bases between them. Germline CDR1 reads LNHDA; CDR2 reads SQIVND (reference sequence). The CDR3 region has the DNA TGTGCCAGTAGTATTAGAGCTGGGGCCAACGTCCTGACTTTC. As protein: CASSIRAGANVLTF.

The chain has TRBV7-9 and TRBJ2-1; TRBD1 matches at 10 bases. Germline lookup yields CDR1 SEHNR and CDR2 FQNEAQ (reference sequence). The CDR3 totals 14 residues. Here the CDR3 reads CAYRGTGAGNEQFF. The CDR3 DNA follows: TGTGCATACAGGGGGACAGGGGCAGGGAATGAGCAGTTCTTC.

The chain is built from TRBV29-1 and TRBJ1-2, with 9 bases fitting TRBD1. Germline V gene sequence: CDR1 SQVTM, CDR2 ANQGSEA. The V gene end was trimmed by 7 bases and the J gene end by 2 bases; junction bases not matched to a gene: 2. The length of the CDR3 is 12 residues. The CDR3 DNA is TGCAGCGGCGGGACAGGGAACTATGGCTACACCTTC. Its translation: CSGGTGNYGYTF.

The chain employs TRBV9 and TRBJ2-3; D unclear. The CDR3 spans 13 residues. Germline V gives CDR1 SGDLS, CDR2 YYNGEE. Between the trimmed V and J ends, which lost 0 bases and 2 bases, there was a span of 4 bases. The CDR3 region is CASSVGFTDTQYF. The CDR3 DNA reads TGTGCCAGCAGCGTAGGATTCACAGATACGCAGTATTTT.

This rearrangement joins TRBV27 to TRBJ2-1; TRBD1 or TRBD2 may be the D gene (6 bases each). This CDR3 is 14 amino acids long. V was trimmed by 5 bases and J by 8 bases, leaving 16 bases between them. Germline loops: CDR1 MNHEY, CDR2 SMNVEV (reference sequence). The CDR3: CASSPRLGGHEQFF. For the CDR3, the DNA is TGTGCCAGCAGTCCCCGGTTAGGGGGGCATGAGCAGTTCTTC.

The genes are TRBV29-1 and TRBJ2-7; 9 nucleotides line up with TRBD2. Germline assignment: CDR1 SQVTM and CDR2 ANQGSEA. The CDR3 has 13 amino acids. The V segment lost 6 bases and the J segment 3 bases; nucleotides outside the gene matches: 6. CDR3 residues: CSVRLAESYEQYF. The CDR3 coding sequence is TGCAGCGTGCGACTAGCGGAGAGCTACGAGCAGTACTTC.